The 24 T cell receptor beta chains listed next were all sequenced from one sample in a study of CD8 T cells in ankylosing spondylitis. Study-level points and caveats: A motif of 8 or 9 highly homologous TCR beta variants was seen as apparently characteristic of ankylosing spondylitis blood.

Their target antigens are unknown. TCRdb re-called the 5' RACE reads through MiXCR, storing one row per CDR3 protein. Here the sample spans around 490,000 distinct CDR3 sequences, about 5.7% being singletons. The specimen was blood, either unsorted or a sorted T cell fraction (not recorded which). These receptors originate from a male donor with ankylosing spondylitis.

Ten or more counts support this clonotype. The chain employs TRBV5-6 and TRBJ2-7; 11 positions agree with TRBD2. Germline loops: CDR1 SGHDT, CDR2 YYEEEE. V was pared by 5 bases and J by 3 bases, with 4 bases of the junction left unmatched. The CDR3 covers 14 residues. The CDR3 DNA sequence: TGTGCCAGCAGATCTAGCGGGGGGAGCTACGAGCAGTACTTC. Protein sequence: CASRSSGGSYEQYF.

This clonotype was seen many times. The chain links TRBV10-3 to TRBJ2-5; 7 bases align to TRBD2. The CDR3 runs to 15 residues. Germline CDR1 reads ENHRY; CDR2 reads SYGVKD. The J segment lost 1 base and the V segment lost 3 bases, leaving 5 bases of the junction unmatched. The CDR3 sequence: CAISEGLAAQETQYF. The CDR3 DNA follows: TGTGCCATCAGTGAAGGTCTAGCGGCCCAAGAGACCCAGTACTTC.

This sequence joins TRBV12-3 or TRBV12-4 and TRBJ2-7; 7 positions agree with TRBD1. Unmatched junction bases numbered 17, after V lost 6 bases and J lost 0 bases. This CDR3 contains 18 residues. In DNA form, the CDR3 reads TGTGCCAGCAGCTTTTCCCCTCTGACAGGGCCCTTCTCCTACGAGCAGTACTTC. Translation gives CASSFSPLTGPFSYEQYF.

This clonotype was recorded many times. The chain uses TRBV12-3 or TRBV12-4 and TRBJ1-1; D unclear. The CDR3 extends over 14 amino acids. V lost 6 bases and J lost 4, with 15 bases in between. CDR3 amino acids: CASSLHFVATEAFF. DNA of the CDR3: TGTGCCAGCAGCCTCCATTTTGTAGCCACTGAAGCTTTCTTT.

Ten or more counts support this clonotype. The rearrangement uses TRBV5-1 and TRBJ2-3; D possibly matches TRBD1 or TRBD2 (5 bases each). Trimming pared 3 bases from V and 3 bases from J, leaving 11 bases between. The CDR3 sequence is 14 residues long. The germline V gene encodes CDR1 SGHRS and CDR2 YFSETQ. CDR3 region: CASSYRTATDTQYF. For the CDR3, the DNA is TGCGCCAGCAGCTACAGGACTGCGACAGATACGCAGTATTTT.

There are a few counts of this clonotype. The V gene is TRBV7-9, the J gene TRBJ2-1; D is ambiguous. The CDR3 has 12 residues. Germline V lookup: CDR1 SEHNR, CDR2 FQNEAQ (reference sequence). V was clipped by 1 base and J by 13 bases, with 11 bases between them. For the CDR3, the DNA is TGTGCCAGCAGCTTAGTGGGCTCCTCTCAGTTCTTC. Residues: CASSLVGSSQFF.

The chain couples TRBV4-2 to TRBJ2-1; D is possibly TRBD1 (5 bases). The V gene lost 1 base and the J gene lost 5 bases, with 12 bases spanning the gap. Germline-derived CDR1 and CDR2 are LGHNA and YNFKEQ. The CDR3 totals 15 residues. This CDR3 reads CASSQVPGLNNEQFF. CDR3 coding DNA: TGTGCCAGCAGCCAAGTGCCAGGGTTAAACAATGAGCAGTTCTTC.

This clonotype was found many times. The CDR3: CASTSVLTNEKLFF. The CDR3 DNA is TGTGCCAGCACTTCTGTATTAACTAATGAAAAACTGTTTTTT. The V gene is TRBV6-5, the J gene TRBJ1-4, with D hard to call. Germline-derived CDR1 and CDR2 are MNHEY and SVGAGI. V was trimmed by 7 bases and J by 1 base, leaving 10 bases between them. The CDR3 totals 14 residues.

In its sample, this clonotype was seen a few times. The rearrangement joins TRBV10-1 to TRBJ2-5; D gene unclear. V lost 4 bases and J 4 bases, leaving 10 bases between the germline ends. Germline V CDR1 and CDR2: WNHNN, SYGVQD (reference sequence). This CDR3 has 13 residues. The DNA for the CDR3 is TGCGCCAGCAGTGGGGCAGCAGGAGAGACCCAGTACTTC. Its protein product is CASSGAAGETQYF.

In its sample, this clonotype was seen many times. The chain couples TRBV5-5 to TRBJ1-5; D remains ambiguous. Trimming took 0 bases from V and 9 from J, leaving 10 bases between them. The CDR3 spans 13 residues. Germline loops: CDR1 SGHKS, CDR2 YYEKEE (reference sequence). This CDR3 is CASSLERGRPQHF. CDR3 in DNA: TGTGCCAGCAGCTTGGAGCGGGGTCGGCCCCAGCATTTT.

This clonotype was counted at least ten times. This chain joins TRBV12-3 or TRBV12-4 and TRBJ2-5, with D unclear. There are 13 residues in the CDR3. Trimming removed 2 bases from V and 13 bases from J, with 17 bases in between. The CDR3 DNA follows: TGTGCCAGCAGTTTAACGTTGACAACTGGGCCGTACTTC. Its protein is CASSLTLTTGPYF.

About this clonotype itself: A much more abundant neighbour one base away suggests this may be a read error. Because it lacks the conserved phenylalanine or tryptophan at the end, this CDR3 is likely a read error. The chain joins TRBV20-1 to TRBJ2-2; no firm D call. The CDR3 has 15 amino acids. CDR1 is DFQATT and CDR2 is SNEGSKA in the germline V gene (reference sequence). The V and J ends lost 6 bases and 1 base respectively, with 15 bases between them. CDR3 sequence reads: CSATSLTQNTGELFL. CDR3 nucleotides: TGCAGTGCCACAAGCCTAACCCAGAACACCGGGGAGCTGTTTCTT.

V gene TRBV7-2 combines with J gene TRBJ2-3, with D perhaps matching TRBD2 (6 bases). Trimming took 5 bases from V and 4 from J, leaving 19 bases between them. The germline V gene encodes CDR1 SGHTA and CDR2 FQGNSA. This CDR3 is built from 16 residues. CDR3 loop: CASSRDGTGGADTQYF. The CDR3 DNA reads TGTGCCAGCAGCAGGGACGGGACCGGCGGGGCAGATACGCAGTATTTT.

This clonotype was counted ten times or more. The J gene is TRBJ2-7, the V gene TRBV6-5; 7 nucleotides agree with TRBD2. Germline CDR1 MNHEY, CDR2 SVGAGI. The CDR3 is made up of 14 amino acids. V lost 4 bases, J lost 2 bases, and 5 bases stayed unmatched. The CDR3 nucleotides read TGTGCCAGCAGTTGGGCTAGCGGCGCCTACGAGCAGTACTTC. The encoded protein is CASSWASGAYEQYF.

This clonotype appeared many times. The rearrangement joins TRBV9 to TRBJ2-5; D possibly corresponds to TRBD1 (5 bases). The CDR3 has 17 residues. V was pared by 4 bases and J by 0 bases, with 19 bases between. Germline CDR1 is SGDLS and CDR2 is YYNGEE. The CDR3 sequence is CASSPSLGRQYQETQYF. The CDR3, as DNA: TGTGCCAGCAGCCCATCCTTAGGCAGACAGTACCAAGAGACCCAGTACTTC. The full variable domain, rest sourced from reference TRBV9 and TRBJ2-5, is DSGVTQTPKHLITATGQRVTLRCSPRSGDLSVYWYQQSLDQGLQFLIQYYNGEERAKGNILERFSAQQFPDLHSELNLSSLELGDSALYFCASSPSLGRQYQETQYFGPGTRLLVL.

There are many counts of this clonotype. V usage is TRBV4-1 and J usage is TRBJ2-7; D is possibly TRBD2 (9 bases). Trimming took off 3 bases at V and 3 bases at J, with 24 bases between the two ends. The CDR3 sequence is 18 residues long. CDR1 and CDR2 (germline): MGHRA, YSYEKL. The CDR3 DNA reads TGCGCCAGCAGCCATGACAGGGGAATGCTAGCGGGACTCTACGAGCAGTACTTC. It is translated as CASSHDRGMLAGLYEQYF.

The sample holds many counts of this clonotype. The chain couples TRBV4-1 to TRBJ2-5; D possibly corresponds to TRBD2 (7 bases). V was pared by 4 bases and J by 5 bases, with 14 bases between. The CDR3 is 14 amino acids. Germline assignment: CDR1 MGHRA and CDR2 YSYEKL. The CDR3 region is CASSPRGGPETQYF. DNA for the CDR3: TGCGCCAGCAGCCCTAGGGGGGGCCCCGAGACCCAGTACTTC.

This clonotype came up many times. For the CDR3, the DNA is TGTGCCAGCAGCTCCGGCCCCTCGGAGACCCAGTACTTC. This encodes CASSSGPSETQYF. The chain combines TRBV7-2 with TRBJ2-5, with unresolved D. This CDR3 spans 13 amino acids. V lost 4 bases and J lost 5, with 11 bases in between. Germline loops: CDR1 SGHTA, CDR2 FQGNSA. Looking up the rest from reference TRBV7-2 and TRBJ2-5 gives the full variable domain: GAGVSQSPSNKVTEKGKDVELRCDPISGHTALYWYRQSLGQGLEFLIYFQGNSAPDKSGLPSDRFSAERTGGSVSTLTIQRTQQEDSAVYLCASSSGPSETQYFGPGTRLLVL.

Ten or more counts support this clonotype. The chain employs TRBV11-2 and TRBJ2-3, with 11 bases matching TRBD2. The germline gives CDR1 SGHAT, CDR2 FQNNGV. This CDR3 is 17 amino acids long. Trimming cost V 0 bases and J 4 bases; bases outside gene matches: 6. CDR3 amino acids: CASSLDGLAGGADTQYF. The CDR3 DNA is TGTGCCAGCAGCTTAGACGGCCTAGCGGGAGGAGCAGATACGCAGTATTTT.

Many counts were recorded for this clonotype. The chain is built from TRBV18 and TRBJ2-3; D gene unclear. Germline CDR1 and CDR2: KGHSH and LQKENI. Trimming left V 0 bases short and J 0 bases short, with 7 bases between. This CDR3 spans 15 amino acids. CDR3 sequence: CASSPPSRSTDTQYF. CDR3 DNA: TGTGCCAGCTCACCACCCTCGCGTAGCACAGATACGCAGTATTTT.

This clonotype was observed many times. The chain carries TRBV15 and TRBJ1-5; weak D call: TRBD1 (5 bases). The V end was cut by 0 bases, the J end by 7 bases, with 16 bases between. Germline-derived CDR1 and CDR2 are LNHNV and YYDKDF (reference sequence). This CDR3 has 16 residues. The CDR3 spells CATSRDRIRDSQPQHF. For the CDR3, the DNA is TGTGCCACCAGCAGAGATCGGATAAGAGACAGCCAGCCCCAGCATTTT.

This clonotype was seen ten or more times. This chain links TRBV28 with TRBJ1-2, with no clear D. Germline values: CDR1 MDHEN, CDR2 SYDVKM. This CDR3 contains 14 residues. Trimming removed 2 bases from V and 3 bases from J, with 10 bases in between. Here the CDR3 DNA reads TGTGCCAGCAGTTTACGGAGGGAGGACTATGGCTACACCTTC. Translated, it gives CASSLRREDYGYTF.

The sample holds many counts of this clonotype. The rearrangement links TRBV7-9 to TRBJ2-5; D possibly matches TRBD1 or TRBD2 (5 bases each). Trimming took 5 bases from V and 5 from J, leaving 12 bases between them. Germline V CDR1 and CDR2: SEHNR, FQNEAQ (reference sequence). The CDR3 consists of 13 residues. The CDR3 region has the DNA TGTGCCAGCAGCCAGATTGGGGACGAGACCCAGTACTTC. This sequence encodes CASSQIGDETQYF. Full variable domain (rest looked up from reference TRBV7-9 and TRBJ2-5): DTGVSQNPRHKITKRGQNVTFRCDPISEHNRLYWYRQTLGQGPEFLTYFQNEAQLEKSRLLSDRFSAERPKGSFSTLEIQRTEQGDSAMYLCASSQIGDETQYFGPGTRLLVL.

Many counts were recorded for this clonotype. This rearrangement joins TRBV4-3 to TRBJ2-1, with TRBD2 matching over 9 bases. Per the germline V gene, CDR1 is LGHNA and CDR2 is YSLEER. The CDR3 is 16 amino acids. J was trimmed by 4 bases and V by 0 bases; bases with no gene match: 4. The CDR3 bases are TGCGCCAGCAGCCAAGACGCTAGCGGGATTTACAATGAGCAGTTCTTC. Translating gives CASSQDASGIYNEQFF.